One and the same sample provided the 17 T cell receptor beta chains below, sequenced in a study of blood T cell repertoires in COVID-19. Generated by immunoSEQ multiplex PCR, the TCRdb table keeps only in-frame clones and is missing some. This table has over 60,000 clones, 89% appearing once. Sequences were obtained from peripheral blood. The receptors originated from a man aged 80 or over with acute or convalescent COVID-19.

The V call is TRBV19, the J call TRBJ1-2; D remains unclear. V was shortened by 3 bases and J by 5 bases, with 19 bases between the two germline ends. The CDR3 covers 16 residues. CDR1 is LNHDA and CDR2 is SQIVND in the germline V gene (reference sequence). CDR3 coding DNA: TGTGCCAGTAGTATGGAAGGTGGGGTAGCGAGGTATGGCTACACCTTC. Its translation: CASSMEGGVARYGYTF.

The gene calls are TRBV18 and TRBJ1-2; possible D gene TRBD1, 5 bases. The CDR3 has 14 residues. Trimming stripped 2 bases from V and 2 bases from J, with 9 bases between. Looked up from germline, CDR1 is KGHSH and CDR2 is LQKENI. CDR3: CASSPETANYGYTF. DNA for the CDR3: TGTGCCAGCTCACCAGAGACAGCCAACTATGGCTACACCTTC.

The rearrangement links TRBV6-5 to TRBJ2-2; the match to TRBD1 covers 9 bases. CDR1 is MNHEY and CDR2 is SVGAGI in the germline V gene. V lost 5 bases to trimming and J lost 1 base; unmatched junction nucleotides: 2. The CDR3 length is 15 residues. The CDR3 bases are TGTGCCAGCAGTAGGGGACAGGGGAACACCGGGGAGCTGTTTTTT. Translated: CASSRGQGNTGELFF.

The J gene is TRBJ2-7, the V gene TRBV15; D is possibly TRBD2 (6 bases). Trimming cost V 0 bases and J 3 bases, with 18 bases left between them. The germline CDR1 and CDR2 sequences are LNHNV and YYDKDF (reference sequence). The CDR3 length is 17 residues. CDR3 protein: CATSRDRFKRASYEQYF. The CDR3 DNA is TGTGCCACCAGCAGAGATCGATTTAAGCGGGCGAGCTACGAGCAGTACTTC.

The CDR3 DNA reads TGTGCCACCAGCAGGGGTCTGAGGGAGCAGTACTTC. Translated, it gives CATSRGLREQYF. The chain couples TRBV15 to TRBJ2-7; no definite D call. This CDR3 is 12 amino acids long. Germline V gives CDR1 LNHNV, CDR2 YYDKDF (reference sequence). V dropped 3 bases and J dropped 7 bases, with 10 bases sitting between them. Looking up the rest from reference TRBV15 and TRBJ2-7 gives the full variable domain: DAMVIQNPRYQVTQFGKPVTLSCSQTLNHNVMYWYQQKSSQAPKLLFHYYDKDFNNEADTPDNFQSRRPNTSFCFLDIRSPGLGDTAMYLCATSRGLREQYFGPGTRLTVT.

The gene calls are TRBV6-5 and TRBJ1-5, with 7 positions matching TRBD1. The germline V gene has CDR1 MNHEY and CDR2 SVGAGI. The junction had 11 bases not matched to a gene; V was cut back by 6 bases and J by 6 bases. The CDR3 consists of 15 residues. In nucleotides, the CDR3 is TGTGCCAGCAGGATCCTGGGACAGCGACTTCAGCCCCAGCATTTT. Translated, it gives CASRILGQRLQPQHF.

CDR3 DNA sequence: TGTGCCAGTAGTATAGGCCAGGGGAACCTCAATGAGCAGTTCTTC. It specifies CASSIGQGNLNEQFF. V and J are TRBV19 and TRBJ2-1, with a tentative D call TRBD1 (6 bases). Germline-derived CDR1 and CDR2 are LNHDA and SQIVND (reference sequence). V was trimmed by 1 base and J by 6 bases, leaving 13 bases between them. The CDR3 contains 15 residues.

This chain links TRBV11-2 with TRBJ2-7, with 10 bases identical to TRBD1. V was clipped by 5 bases and J by 5 bases; unmatched bases: 3. Germline-derived CDR1 and CDR2 are SGHAT and FQNNGV. The CDR3 extends over 13 amino acids. DNA of the CDR3: TGTGCCAGCAGCCAGACAGGGGGCGACGAGCAGTACTTC. Its protein is CASSQTGGDEQYF.

The chain recombines TRBV7-6 with TRBJ1-1, with 7 bases fitting TRBD1. CDR1 is SGHVS and CDR2 is FNYEAQ in the germline V gene. The ends lost 4 bases at V and 4 bases at J; junction bases unmatched: 9. The CDR3 loop spans 15 amino acids. The CDR3 here is CASSSRPGGSTEAFF. CDR3 DNA sequence: TGTGCCAGCAGCTCCCGGCCAGGGGGAAGCACTGAAGCTTTCTTT.

This rearrangement joins TRBV18 to TRBJ1-5; D is unresolved. With 1 base removed from V and 5 bases from J, the gap between germline ends came to 12 bases. This CDR3 is 15 amino acids long. Looked up from germline, CDR1 is KGHSH and CDR2 is LQKENI. The CDR3 DNA sequence: TGTGCCAGCTCACCACTGAGCCCACCGGATCAGCCCCAGCATTTT. Amino acids: CASSPLSPPDQPQHF.

V gene TRBV28 combines with J gene TRBJ2-5; the D gene is possibly TRBD1 (6 bases). CDR1 is MDHEN and CDR2 is SYDVKM in the germline V gene. This CDR3 contains 14 residues. Trimming left V 2 bases short and J 3 bases short, with 10 bases between. CDR3 nucleotides: TGTGCCAGCAGTTTAACGTCAGGGGAAGAGACCCAGTACTTC. This encodes CASSLTSGEETQYF.

The chain links TRBV3-1 (or the pseudogene TRBV3-2) to TRBJ2-3; D is undetermined. V lost 4 bases to trimming and J lost 2 bases, with 16 bases between them. Germline-derived CDR1 and CDR2 are LGHDT and YNNKEL (reference sequence). The CDR3 totals 16 residues. CDR3 sequence reads: CASSRLSGSNTDTQYF. Here the CDR3 DNA reads TGTGCCAGCAGCCGCCTCTCCGGGTCCAACACAGATACGCAGTATTTT.

The chain has TRBV30 and TRBJ1-5, with D tentatively TRBD1 (6 bases). CDR1 and CDR2 from the germline V gene are GTSNPN and SVGIG (reference sequence). The CDR3 covers 13 residues. Deletions cut 3 bases from V and 7 bases from J, with 13 bases between. Written as DNA, the CDR3 is TGTGCCTGGAGCAACAGGGATAGACAGCCCCAGCATTTT. Encoded protein: CAWSNRDRQPQHF.

The rearrangement joins TRBV24-1 to TRBJ2-1, with 9 bases matching TRBD1. The CDR3 runs to 16 residues. After removal of 5 bases from V and 3 bases from J, the junction contained 7 bases not matched to a gene. Germline-derived CDR1 and CDR2 are KGHDR and SFDVKD. Written as DNA, the CDR3 is TGTGCCACCAGTGGCTTGGACAGGGGAAACTACAATGAGCAGTTCTTC. This gives the protein CATSGLDRGNYNEQFF.

V gene TRBV5-1 combines with J gene TRBJ2-5; 11 bases are a match to TRBD2. Trimming cost V 4 bases and J 0 bases; bases outside gene matches: 5. The CDR3 has 16 amino acids. Looked up from germline, CDR1 is SGHRS and CDR2 is YFSETQ. The CDR3 coding sequence is TGCGCCAGCAGCCGAGGACTAGCGGGTTACCAAGAGACCCAGTACTTC. Protein sequence: CASSRGLAGYQETQYF.

The CDR3 DNA sequence: TGTGCCAGCAGTGAGTTGGGAGGTAATCAGCCCCAGCATTTT. Translation: CASSELGGNQPQHF. V usage is TRBV6-1 and J usage is TRBJ1-5; D gene ambiguous. Germline values: CDR1 MNHNS, CDR2 SASEGT. The CDR3 length is 14 residues. Trimming pared 3 bases from V and 4 bases from J, leaving 10 bases between.

The rearrangement links TRBV19 to TRBJ1-5; D gene unclear. This CDR3 comprises 15 residues. The V end lost 7 bases, the J end lost 6 bases, and 19 bases lay between the germline ends. The germline V gene encodes CDR1 LNHDA and CDR2 SQIVND (reference sequence). The CDR3 nucleotides read TGTGCCAGTACCCCCGGACGGGGAGGCGGTCAGCCCCAGCATTTT. Translated, it gives CASTPGRGGGQPQHF.